The T cell receptor beta chain described here comes from a study of blood T cell repertoires in COVID-19. Study context: Both acute and convalescent COVID-19 samples were obtained from the United States, Italy and Spain. PBMCs, B-cell-depleted T cells, or T cells were the source of the cDNA or gDNA that made up the material.

Original processing notes: Estimation of nucleated cell counts was performed using reference gene primer amplification. The data were produced by immunoSEQ multiplex PCR, yet TCRdb's version contains in-frame clones alone and is incomplete. The DNA was the basis for D and trimming; V, J and clone size are from that table. This sample has about 140,000 clones, with approximately 83% found just once. Germline CDR1 reads SEHNR; CDR2 reads FQNEAQ (reference sequence). The length of the CDR3 is 12 residues. V was clipped by 3 bases and J by 7 bases, with 10 bases between them. The specimen sequenced was peripheral blood. The V call is TRBV7-9, the J call TRBJ2-7; tentatively, D is TRBD1 (6 bases). This clonotype originated in a woman aged 55-70 years with acute or convalescent COVID-19. CDR3 loop: CASSFGGHEQYF. CDR3 nucleotide sequence: TGTGCCAGCAGCTTTGGGGGCCATGAGCAGTACTTC.